This T cell receptor beta chain was sequenced in a study of post-analysis software for immune sequencing data. Across the study: Relapsing-remitting, secondary progressive and progressive-relapsing forms made up the multiple sclerosis disease courses.

The sample holds a few counts of this clonotype. Its antigen is unidentified. cDNA libraries for TCR beta contained unique molecular identifiers. TCRdb re-analysed the PCR reads in MiXCR, keeping a single row per CDR3 protein. The data contain hundreds of thousands of distinct CDR3 sequences, about 38% of them singletons. Study-wide results and limits: Patients with multiple sclerosis recorded significantly lower normalized Chao1 diversity than controls, the study found.

The TCR was taken from a girl aged 5-17 years with multiple sclerosis. The sequenced sample consisted of blood.

The CDR3 sequence: CASSLMTGVGQPQHF. CDR3 sequence (DNA): TGTGCCAGCAGCTTAATGACAGGGGTAGGACAGCCCCAGCATTTT. The chain uses TRBV7-2 and TRBJ1-5; TRBD1 agrees at 8 bases. Germline CDR1 SGHTA, CDR2 FQGNSA. The V segment lost 2 bases and the J segment 7 bases; nucleotides outside the gene matches: 7. There are 15 residues in the CDR3.